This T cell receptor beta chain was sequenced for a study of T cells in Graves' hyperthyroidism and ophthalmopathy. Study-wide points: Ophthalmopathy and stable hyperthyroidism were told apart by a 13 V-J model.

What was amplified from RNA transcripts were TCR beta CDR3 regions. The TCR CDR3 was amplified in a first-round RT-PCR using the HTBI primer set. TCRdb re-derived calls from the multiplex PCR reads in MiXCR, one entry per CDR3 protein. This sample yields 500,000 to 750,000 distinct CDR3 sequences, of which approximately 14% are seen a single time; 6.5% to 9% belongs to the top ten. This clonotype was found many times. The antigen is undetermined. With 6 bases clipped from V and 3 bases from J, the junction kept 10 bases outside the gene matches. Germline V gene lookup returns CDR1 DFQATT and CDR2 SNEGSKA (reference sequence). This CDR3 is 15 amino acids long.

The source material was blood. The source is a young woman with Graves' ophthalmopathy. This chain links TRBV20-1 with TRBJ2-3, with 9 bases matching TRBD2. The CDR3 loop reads CSAHWREGLTDTQYF. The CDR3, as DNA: TGCAGTGCCCACTGGCGGGAGGGCTTGACAGATACGCAGTATTTT.